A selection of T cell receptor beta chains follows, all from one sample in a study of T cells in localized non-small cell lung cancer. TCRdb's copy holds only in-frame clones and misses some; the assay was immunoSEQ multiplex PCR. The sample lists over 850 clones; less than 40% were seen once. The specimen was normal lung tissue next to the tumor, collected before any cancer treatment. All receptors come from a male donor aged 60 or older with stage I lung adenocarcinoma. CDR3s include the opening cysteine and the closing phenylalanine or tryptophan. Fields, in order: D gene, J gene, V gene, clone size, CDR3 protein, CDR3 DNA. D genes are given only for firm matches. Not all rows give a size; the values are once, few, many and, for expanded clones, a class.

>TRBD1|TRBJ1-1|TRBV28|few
CASSLSGTVKTEAFF
TGTGCCAGCAGTTTATCCGGGACAGTAAAGACTGAAGCTTTCTTT
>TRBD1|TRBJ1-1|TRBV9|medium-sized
CASKGQPNTEAFF
TGTGCCAGCAAGGGACAGCCGAACACTGAAGCTTTCTTT
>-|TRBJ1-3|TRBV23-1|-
CASTLRVGNTIYF
TGCGCCAGCACCCTCAGGGTGGGAAACACCATATATTTT
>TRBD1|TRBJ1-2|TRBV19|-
CASRQGSAYGYTF
TGTGCCAGTCGACAGGGTTCGGCTTATGGCTACACCTTC
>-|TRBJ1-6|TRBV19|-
CASTPGGLIHSPLHF
TGTGCCAGTACCCCCGGGGGCTTGATACATTCACCCCTCCACTTT
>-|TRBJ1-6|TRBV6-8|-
CASSDGGTYNSPLHF
TGTGCCAGCAGTGACGGGGGGACCTATAATTCACCCCTCCACTTT
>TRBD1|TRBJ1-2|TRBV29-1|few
CSGVQGDYGYTF
TGCAGCGGCGTACAGGGGGACTATGGCTACACCTTC
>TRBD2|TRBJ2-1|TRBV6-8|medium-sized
CASSAAPGGEQFF
TGTGCCAGCAGTGCCGCTCCGGGAGGTGAGCAGTTCTTC
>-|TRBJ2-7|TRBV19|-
CASSLRDHTREQYF
TGTGCCAGTAGCCTCCGGGACCACACTAGGGAGCAGTACTTC
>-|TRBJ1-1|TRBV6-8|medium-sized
CASSREMDTEAFF
TGTGCCAGCAGCCGGGAAATGGACACTGAAGCTTTCTTT
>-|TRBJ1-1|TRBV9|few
CASSKTLNTEAFF
TGTGCCAGCAGCAAGACACTGAACACTGAAGCTTTCTTT
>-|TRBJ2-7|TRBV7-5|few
CASSPPGGLSYEQYF
TGTGCCAGCAGCCCACCGGGGGGCCTTTCCTACGAGCAGTACTTC
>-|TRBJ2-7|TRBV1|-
CASSHSGGTYEQYF
TGCGCCAGCAGCCACAGCGGGGGGACCTACGAGCAGTACTTC
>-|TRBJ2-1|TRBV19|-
CASQRNGGYNEQFF
TGTGCCAGTCAACGAAACGGGGGTTACAATGAGCAGTTCTTC
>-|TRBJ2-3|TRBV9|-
CASREENTDTQYF
TGTGCCAGCAGGGAAGAAAACACAGATACGCAGTATTTT
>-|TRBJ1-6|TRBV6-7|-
CASSLSLGLLYNSPLHF
TGTGCCAGCAGCCTGTCTTTGGGTCTTCTCTATAATTCGCCCCTCCACTTT
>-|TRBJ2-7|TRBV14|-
CASSPQSYEQYF
TGTGCCAGCAGCCCCCAAAGCTACGAGCAGTACTTC
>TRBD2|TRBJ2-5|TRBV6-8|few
CASSYAAGGQETQYF
TGTGCCAGCAGTTACGCAGCGGGGGGACAAGAGACCCAGTACTTC
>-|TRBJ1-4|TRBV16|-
CASSDRGRKANEKLFF
TGTGCCAGCAGCGATCGGGGGCGCAAGGCTAATGAAAAACTGTTTTTT
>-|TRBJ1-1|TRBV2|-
CASSENWGTEAFF
TGTGCCAGCAGTGAAAACTGGGGAACTGAAGCTTTCTTT
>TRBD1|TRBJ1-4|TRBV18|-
CASSPLSGTGNEKLFF
TGTGCCAGCTCACCACTTAGTGGGACAGGAAATGAAAAACTGTTTTTT
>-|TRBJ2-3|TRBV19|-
CASTGRGTDTQYF
TGTGCCAGTACTGGGCGAGGCACAGATACGCAGTATTTT
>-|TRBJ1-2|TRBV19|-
CASSIQRLGYTF
TGTGCCAGTAGTATTCAACGACTTGGCTACACCTTC
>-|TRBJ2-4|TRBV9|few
CASSVIAKNIQYF
TGTGCCAGCAGTGTCATAGCCAAAAACATTCAGTACTTC
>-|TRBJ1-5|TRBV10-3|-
CASSYLGYSNQPQHF
TGTGCCAGCTCCTACTTAGGCTATAGCAATCAGCCCCAGCATTTT
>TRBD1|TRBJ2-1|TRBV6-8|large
CATGQGFSYNEQFF
TGTGCCACAGGACAGGGCTTTTCCTACAATGAGCAGTTCTTC
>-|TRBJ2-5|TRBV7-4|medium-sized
CASSVGPKETQYF
TGTGCCAGCAGCGTAGGACCTAAAGAGACCCAGTACTTC
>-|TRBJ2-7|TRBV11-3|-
CASSLDRRGPRGDYEQYF
TGTGCCAGCAGCTTAGATAGAAGGGGGCCAAGGGGGGACTACGAGCAGTACTTC
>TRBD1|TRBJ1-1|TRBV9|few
CASSSGQVNTEAFF
TGTGCCAGCAGCTCGGGACAGGTCAACACTGAAGCTTTCTTT
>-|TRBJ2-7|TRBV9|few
CASSVAGLSPLYEQYF
TGTGCCAGCAGCGTAGCGGGCCTATCCCCTCTCTACGAGCAGTACTTC
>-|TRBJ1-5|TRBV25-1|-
CASSEFGENQPQHF
TGTGCCAGCAGTGAATTCGGGGAGAATCAGCCCCAGCATTTT
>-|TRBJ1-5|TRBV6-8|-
CASSYTGNQPQHF
TGTGCCAGCAGTTATACTGGAAATCAGCCCCAGCATTTT
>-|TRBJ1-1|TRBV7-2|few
CASSLRASETEAFF
TGTGCCAGCAGCTTACGGGCTTCGGAGACTGAAGCTTTCTTT
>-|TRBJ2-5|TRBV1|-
CASSQGILGPRETQYF
TGCGCCAGCAGCCAGGGAATATTAGGACCCCGAGAGACCCAGTACTTC
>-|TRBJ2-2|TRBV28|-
CASVRDGAGELFF
TGTGCCAGCGTGCGCGATGGAGCCGGGGAGCTGTTTTTT
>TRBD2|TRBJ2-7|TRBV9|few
CASSRTSGGAYEQYF
TGTGCCAGCAGCAGGACTAGCGGGGGGGCCTACGAGCAGTACTTC
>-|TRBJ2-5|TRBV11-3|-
CASSLDRGTLNQETQYF
TGTGCCAGCAGCTTAGATCGAGGGACGCTGAACCAAGAGACCCAGTACTTC
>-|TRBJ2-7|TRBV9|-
CASSPGSAEQYF
TGTGCCAGCAGCCCAGGGTCGGCCGAGCAGTACTTC
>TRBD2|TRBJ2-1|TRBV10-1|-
CASSRSGGASGEQFF
TGCGCCAGCAGTCGTAGCGGGGGGGCAAGCGGTGAGCAGTTCTTC
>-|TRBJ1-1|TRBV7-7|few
CASSLAPRVNTEAFF
TGTGCCAGCAGCTTAGCGCCCAGGGTGAATACTGAAGCTTTCTTT
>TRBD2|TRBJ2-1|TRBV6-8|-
CASQSGTSGGSRISEQFF
TGTGCCAGCCAATCCGGGACTAGCGGGGGGTCCCGGATTAGTGAGCAGTTCTTC
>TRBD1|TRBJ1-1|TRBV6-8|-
CASRAGGAETEAFF
TGTGCCAGCAGGGCAGGGGGCGCGGAGACTGAAGCTTTCTTT
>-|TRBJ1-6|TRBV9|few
CASSTGQGGNLPLHF
TGTGCCAGCAGCACAGGCCAGGGCGGGAATTTACCCCTCCACTTT
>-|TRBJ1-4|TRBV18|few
CASSPAANEKLFF
TGTGCCAGCTCACCTGCGGCTAATGAAAAACTGTTTTTT
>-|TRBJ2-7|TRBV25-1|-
CASSPQGYEQYF
TGTGCCAGCAGTCCACAGGGCTACGAGCAGTACTTC
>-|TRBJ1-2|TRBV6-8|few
CASSNDRAPYGYTF
TGTGCCAGCAGTAATGACAGAGCCCCGTATGGCTACACCTTC
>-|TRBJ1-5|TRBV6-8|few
CASSDPQGFDQPQHF
TGTGCCAGCAGTGACCCCCAGGGTTTCGATCAGCCCCAGCATTTT
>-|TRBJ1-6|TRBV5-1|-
CASSFHLRSYNSPLHF
TGCGCCAGCAGCTTCCATTTACGCTCCTATAATTCACCCCTCCACTTT
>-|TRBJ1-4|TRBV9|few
CASSVGMSNEKLFF
TGTGCCAGCAGCGTAGGAATGTCAAATGAAAAACTGTTTTTT
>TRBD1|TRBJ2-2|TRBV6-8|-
CASREQGANTGELFF
TGTGCCAGCAGGGAACAGGGGGCGAACACCGGGGAGCTGTTTTTT
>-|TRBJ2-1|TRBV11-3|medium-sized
CASSLGGGPSYNEQFF
TGTGCCAGCAGCTTAGGTGGCGGGCCCTCCTACAATGAGCAGTTCTTC
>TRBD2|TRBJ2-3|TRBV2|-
CASSERGGTDTQYF
TGTGCCAGCAGTGAACGCGGGGGAACAGATACGCAGTATTTT
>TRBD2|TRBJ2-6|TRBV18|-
CASSPSGSSGANVLTF
TGTGCCAGCTCACCAAGCGGGAGCTCTGGGGCCAACGTCCTGACTTTC
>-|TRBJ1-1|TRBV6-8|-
CASSYRTAAAFF
TGTGCCAGCAGTTACCGGACAGCGGCAGCTTTCTTT
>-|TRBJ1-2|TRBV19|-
CASRKLVEGRVGGYTF
TGTGCCAGTAGAAAACTGGTGGAGGGCAGGGTCGGGGGCTACACCTTC
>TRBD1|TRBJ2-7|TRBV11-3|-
CASSLVGQGHHEQYF
TGTGCCAGCAGCTTAGTGGGACAGGGACACCACGAGCAGTACTTC
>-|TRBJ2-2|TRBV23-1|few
CASSHSYRQEAGELFF
TGCGCCAGCAGCCATTCCTACCGACAAGAAGCCGGGGAGCTGTTTTTT
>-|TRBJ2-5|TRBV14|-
CASSQGVFRGGQETQYF
TGTGCCAGCAGCCAAGGGGTTTTCCGGGGTGGACAAGAGACCCAGTACTTC
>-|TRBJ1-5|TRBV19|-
CASNPFQQVDNQPQHF
TGTGCCAGTAATCCTTTCCAACAGGTCGATAATCAGCCCCAGCATTTT